This is a list of T cell receptor beta chains from one sample in a study of T cell changes during pregnancy in multiple sclerosis. TCRdb keeps only in-frame clones here, not all; method: immunoSEQ multiplex PCR. Of 60,000 to 70,000 clones in the sample, around 91% are singletons; the top ten hold 1% to 1.5%. The specimen was peripheral blood, collected after pregnancy. The origin of the receptors is a female donor in good health, enrolled as a control in a pregnancy study. CDR3s include the opening cysteine and the closing phenylalanine or tryptophan. Fields, in order: D gene, J gene, V gene, CDR3 protein, CDR3 DNA. The D gene is left open where the match is weak.

NA,TRBJ1-4,TRBV5-6,CASSFQGLNEKLFF,TGTGCCAGCAGCTTCCAGGGACTTAATGAAAAACTGTTTTTT
NA,TRBJ2-3,TRBV11-3,CASSLFRNTDTQYF,TGTGCCAGCAGCTTATTCAGGAACACAGATACGCAGTATTTT
TRBD2,TRBJ2-1,TRBV9,CASSSGTSGGSRFPLDEQFF,TGTGCCAGCAGCTCCGGGACTAGCGGGGGTTCTAGGTTCCCCTTAGATGAGCAGTTCTTC
TRBD2,TRBJ2-2,TRBV9,CASSEPSGGLNTGELFF,TGTGCCAGCAGCGAACCTAGCGGGGGGCTGAACACCGGGGAGCTGTTTTTT
NA,TRBJ1-2,TRBV7-2,CASSPRSSYGYTF,TGTGCCAGCAGTCCTAGGTCCAGCTATGGCTACACCTTC
TRBD1,TRBJ2-1,TRBV12-5,CASGLGGQSSSYNEQFF,TGTGCTAGTGGTTTGGGGGGACAGTCAAGCTCCTACAATGAGCAGTTCTTC
TRBD1,TRBJ2-7,TRBV19,CASSNQGAGYEQYF,TGTGCCAGTAGTAATCAGGGGGCCGGCTACGAGCAGTACTTC
NA,TRBJ1-2,TRBV6-5,CASSYSMAGQGSYTF,TGTGCCAGCAGTTACTCGATGGCAGGGCAAGGGTCCTACACCTTC
NA,TRBJ2-7,TRBV29-1,CSVAHGPDEQYF,TGCAGCGTTGCCCACGGTCCGGACGAGCAGTACTTC
NA,TRBJ2-1,TRBV7-8,CASNKGGARPLANEQFF,TGTGCCAGCAACAAGGGGGGGGCTAGGCCTCTGGCCAATGAGCAGTTCTTC
TRBD2,TRBJ2-2,TRBV7-7,CASSLGAGGPRVTGELFF,TGTGCCAGCAGCTTAGGAGCGGGGGGGCCACGTGTCACCGGGGAGCTGTTTTTT
TRBD2,TRBJ2-1,TRBV30,CAWRGGSYNEQFF,TGTGCCTGGAGGGGGGGGTCCTACAATGAGCAGTTCTTC
TRBD1,TRBJ2-7,TRBV14,CASSPTGDPYEQYF,TGTGCCAGCAGCCCCACAGGGGACCCCTACGAGCAGTACTTC
NA,TRBJ1-1,TRBV19,CASSMNRLTSGGTEAFF,TGTGCCAGTAGTATGAATCGCCTGACGTCGGGGGGTACTGAAGCTTTCTTT
TRBD1,TRBJ2-5,TRBV5-1,CASSLRTGGQETQYF,TGCGCCAGCAGCCTCCGGACAGGCGGACAAGAGACCCAGTACTTC